A selection of T cell receptor beta chains follows, all from one sample in a study of beta chain features in type 1 diabetes. Clones were sequenced by immunoSEQ multiplex PCR, and TCRdb holds only the in-frame ones, with some missing. The sample has fewer than 350,000 clones; roughly a fifth are singletons. The sequenced sample consisted of naive CD4+ T cells from blood. These receptors all come from a woman aged 18-30 years in good health. Both conserved end residues are part of each CDR3. D genes are given only for firm matches. Clone sizes are given selectively: once, few, many, or a class where the clone is expanded.

>.|TRBV25-1|.|TRBJ2-5
TGTGCCAGCAGTCCTACAGCTCAAGAGACCCAGTACTTC
CASSPTAQETQYF
>.|TRBV4-3|.|TRBJ1-3
TGCGCCAGCAGCCCCGGGAGGGGGGCTGGAAACACCATATATTTT
CASSPGRGAGNTIYF
>.|TRBV18|.|TRBJ2-5
TGTGCCAGCTCACCACGAGGGCTGCAAGAGACCCAGTACTTC
CASSPRGLQETQYF
>few|TRBV7-2|.|TRBJ1-1
TGTGCCAGCAGCTTATTAGCGAACACTGAAGCTTTCTTT
CASSLLANTEAFF
>few|TRBV11-2|TRBD1|TRBJ1-1
TGTGCCAGCAGCTTACCGCTGACAGGGCTCGCCGTTCGGGCTTTCTTT
CASSLPLTGLAVRAFF
>few|TRBV14|TRBD2|TRBJ2-1
TGTGCCAGCAGCCAAGTCCCTCTGCTAGCGGGGGGGCCTGGTGAGCAGTTCTTC
CASSQVPLLAGGPGEQFF
>few|TRBV30|.|TRBJ2-2
TGTGCCTGGGGGGACTCCGGGGAGCTGTTTTTT
CAWGDSGELFF
>.|TRBV11-3|TRBD2|TRBJ2-3
TGTGCCAGCAGCACCGGGACTAGCGGATCAGATACGCAGTATTTT
CASSTGTSGSDTQYF
>.|TRBV6-1|TRBD2|TRBJ2-7
TGTGCCAGCAGTGACATCACTAGCGGGAAGGCCCACGAGCAGTACTTC
CASSDITSGKAHEQYF
>few|TRBV18|TRBD2|TRBJ2-7
TGTGCCAGCTCACCAAAAGCGGGAGCCTCCTACGAGCAGTACTTC
CASSPKAGASYEQYF
>few|TRBV13|.|TRBJ2-3
TGTGCCAGCAGCCTTCCCCCCTTCGCAGATACGCAGTATTTT
CASSLPPFADTQYF
>.|TRBV15|.|TRBJ2-3
TGTGCCACCAGCTCCCTGACGGGACAAAGAGCAGATACGCAGTATTTT
CATSSLTGQRADTQYF
>few|TRBV5-1|.|TRBJ2-7
TGCGCCAGCAGCTTTGCCGGAGAATACGAGCAGTACTTC
CASSFAGEYEQYF
>few|TRBV29-1|TRBD1|TRBJ2-7
TGCAGCGTTCGGGGACAGCATTACGAGCAGTACTTC
CSVRGQHYEQYF
>.|TRBV9|.|TRBJ2-4
TGTGCCAGCAGCGTAGCAAACCGCGGAGACATTCAGTACTTC
CASSVANRGDIQYF
>.|TRBV20-1|.|TRBJ2-5
TGCAGTGCTAGAGTAGTAGAGACCCAGTACTTC
CSARVVETQYF
>few|TRBV11-3|TRBD2|TRBJ2-1
TGTGCCAGCTCGCCGACTAGCGGGAGGGGGCAGTTCTTC
CASSPTSGRGQFF
>few|TRBV2|TRBD1|TRBJ2-5
TGTGCCAGCAGCTCCGAAGGGACAGGGTGGGAGACCCAGTACTTC
CASSSEGTGWETQYF
>few|TRBV9|.|TRBJ2-1
TGTGCCAGCAGCGTAGCGGCAGGGTTTTACAATGAGCAGTTCTTC
CASSVAAGFYNEQFF
>few|TRBV5-1|TRBD2|TRBJ2-5
TGCGCCAGCAGCTCGTCGGCTAGCGGCCAAGAGACCCAGTACTTC
CASSSSASGQETQYF
>.|TRBV7-9|TRBD2|TRBJ2-5
TGTGCCAGCAGCTTAGATCTAGCGGGTATTCAAGAGACCCAGTACTTC
CASSLDLAGIQETQYF
>.|TRBV5-1|TRBD1|TRBJ2-6
TGCGCCAGCGACCCCGGACAGGGTCAAACTGGGGCCAACGTCCTGACTTTC
CASDPGQGQTGANVLTF
>.|TRBV5-1|TRBD1|TRBJ2-7
TGCGCCAGCAGCCCTAGACAGGGTTGGGGCGAGCAGTACTTC
CASSPRQGWGEQYF
>.|TRBV18|.|TRBJ2-3
TGTGCCAGCTCACCACGGGGGGGCACAGATACGCAGTATTTT
CASSPRGGTDTQYF
>.|TRBV5-6|.|TRBJ1-6
TGTGCCAGCAGCCGGACAGTGAACAATTCACCCCTCCACTTT
CASSRTVNNSPLHF
>.|TRBV7-2|TRBD2|TRBJ2-7
TGTGCCAGCAGCCTCCCATCGGGGACTAGCTTTTCCTACGAGCAGTACTTC
CASSLPSGTSFSYEQYF
>few|TRBV6-6|TRBD1|TRBJ1-4
TGTGCCAGCAGTCCCCGGGACAGACCTAATGAAAAACTGTTTTTT
CASSPRDRPNEKLFF
>once|TRBV6-6|.|TRBJ1-1
TGTGCCAGCAGTTACGGCGGCAGTCCCCCGACTGAAGCTTTCTTT
CASSYGGSPPTEAFF
>few|TRBV30|.|TRBJ2-1
TGTGCCTGGAGTGGGGGGCGGGGGAGGACGGGCAATGAGCAGTTCTTC
CAWSGGRGRTGNEQFF
>few|TRBV4-2|TRBD1|TRBJ1-4
TGTGCCAGCAGCCGATCTCGACAGGGGGCGGATGAAAAACTGTTTTTT
CASSRSRQGADEKLFF
>few|TRBV4-2|.|TRBJ2-5
TGTGCCAGCAGCCGAAGCATACAAGCCGGGGAGACCCAGTACTTC
CASSRSIQAGETQYF
>.|TRBV29-1|TRBD1|TRBJ2-6
TGCAGCGTGGACAGGGTATCCGGGGCCAACGTCCTGACTTTC
CSVDRVSGANVLTF
>.|TRBV5-1|.|TRBJ2-7
TGCGCCAGCAGCTTGTCGACAGACGAGCAGTACTTC
CASSLSTDEQYF
>few|TRBV30|TRBD1|TRBJ1-1
TGTGCCTGGAGAGGGACAGGTCTCACTGAAGCTTTCTTT
CAWRGTGLTEAFF
>.|TRBV4-1|TRBD1|TRBJ1-1
TGCGCCAGCAGACCTGTGGGGACAGGGAACACTGAAGCTTTCTTT
CASRPVGTGNTEAFF
>few|TRBV19|.|TRBJ1-2
TGTGCCGCCCTAGCAGCTGGAGGGGACTATGGCTACACCTTC
CAALAAGGDYGYTF
>.|TRBV7-9|.|TRBJ2-1
TGTGCCAGCAGACCGGGACTCGCCAGCTCCTACAATGAGCAGTTCTTC
CASRPGLASSYNEQFF
>few|TRBV7-2|TRBD2|TRBJ2-1
TGTGCCAGCAGTCGCCCTGGACTAGCCAACAATGAGCAGTTCTTC
CASSRPGLANNEQFF
>.|TRBV4-1|.|TRBJ2-7
TGCGCCAGCAGCCAAATCGGCCAACGAGGGAAGCTCCACTACGAGCAGTACTTC
CASSQIGQRGKLHYEQYF
>few|TRBV14|TRBD2|TRBJ2-7
TGTGCCAGCAGCCCCTCATCCTCGGGGGGGTTATCCTACGAGCAGTACTTC
CASSPSSSGGLSYEQYF
>few|TRBV7-9|.|TRBJ2-5
TGTGCCAGCAGCTTCGAGACTAGAGGCGAGACCCAGTACTTC
CASSFETRGETQYF
>.|TRBV5-1|TRBD1|TRBJ2-1
TGCGCCAGCAGCCTCCGACAGGGTTCCTACAATGAGCAGTTCTTC
CASSLRQGSYNEQFF
>once|TRBV5-6|.|TRBJ2-3
TGTGCCAGCAGCTTGCCAGGGGACACAGATACGCAGTATTTT
CASSLPGDTDTQYF
>few|TRBV7-9|TRBD2|TRBJ2-2
TGTGCCAGCAGCCCCGGGACTACGAACACCGGGGAGCTGTTTTTT
CASSPGTTNTGELFF